The clone carrying this T cell receptor beta chain was observed a handful of times. PCR used 60 Vbeta primers and 13 Jbeta primers. Clones were sequenced by immunoSEQ multiplex PCR, and TCRdb holds only the in-frame ones, with some missing. The repertoire has around 94,000 clones, over 80% of them found once; the top ten carry 2.5% to 3%. Germline V gene lookup returns CDR1 MNHNS and CDR2 SASEGT. With 0 bases removed from V and 3 bases from J, the gap between germline ends came to 8 bases. The CDR3 covers 14 residues. The record originates from a study of cytomegalovirus exposure and HLA in healthy donors.

V and J are TRBV6-1 and TRBJ1-1, with D maybe TRBD1 (5 bases). The clonotype comes from a man aged 35 to 55 in good health and CMV-seronegative. Material for sequencing was PBMCs. The CDR3 region has the DNA TGTGCCAGCAGTGAAGCTGGGGGGGACACTGAAGCTTTCTTT. It translates to CASSEAGGDTEAFF.